One sample yielded the 27 T cell receptor beta chains listed below, sequenced in a study of CD8 T cells in Susac syndrome. The authors reverse transcribed roughly 0.5 to 1 ug RNA with random hexamers. Each CDR3 protein gets one entry after TCRdb re-called the immunoSEQ multiplex PCR reads with MiXCR. The sample has just over 150,000 distinct CDR3 sequences; nearly 97% are singletons. The specimen sequenced was CD8+ T cells from PBMCs. The receptors stem from a human donor with multiple sclerosis.

The rearrangement joins TRBV14 to TRBJ2-7, with D unclear. V lost 5 bases and J lost 0, with 8 bases in between. CDR1 and CDR2 (germline): SGHDN, FVKESK. The CDR3 runs to 13 residues. CDR3 protein: CASSGSASYEQYF. CDR3 nucleotides: TGTGCCAGCAGCGGAAGCGCCTCCTACGAGCAGTACTTC.

This chain connects TRBV14 to TRBJ1-1; D ambiguous. The CDR3 contains 14 residues. V was trimmed by 6 bases and J by 0 bases, leaving 11 bases between them. CDR1 is SGHDN, CDR2 FVKESK, per germline. In DNA form, the CDR3 reads TGTGCCAGCAGATTGACTACCGTGAACACTGAAGCTTTCTTT. Encoded protein: CASRLTTVNTEAFF.

About this clonotype itself: The limits of the CDR3 on the DNA are not certain, so only TCRdb's listed CDR3 is given. The chain recombines TRBV7-5 with TRBJ2-7. TRBV7-5 is tagged as a pseudogene. The CDR3 has 16 residues if both end residues are counted. CDR3 in amino acids: CISVPAKRGGPYEQYV.

The rearrangement joins TRBV12-3 or TRBV12-4 to TRBJ2-7; no firm D call. Trimming took off 5 bases at V and 5 bases at J, with 10 bases between the two ends. The CDR3 totals 12 residues. The CDR3 DNA sequence: TGTGCCAGCAGTCCCACGGCCCACGAGCAGTACTTC. Translating it yields CASSPTAHEQYF.

The chain recombines TRBV2 with TRBJ2-1; the D is unclear. Trimming took off 1 base at V and 2 bases at J, with 12 bases between the two ends. The CDR3 is made up of 16 amino acids. CDR1 and CDR2 (germline): SNHLY, FYNNEI. Here the CDR3 DNA reads TGTGCCAGCAGTGAAGATACCTCCAAAGCCTACAATGAGCAGTTCTTC. It specifies CASSEDTSKAYNEQFF. Full variable domain (missing parts from reference TRBV2 and TRBJ2-1): EPEVTQTPSHQVTQMGQEVILRCVPISNHLYFYWYRQILGQKVEFLVSFYNNEISEKSEIFDDQFSVERPDGSNFTLKIRSTKLEDSAMYFCASSEDTSKAYNEQFFGPGTRLTVL.

The CDR3 DNA is TGTGCCAGCAGTGCCCCGTCCCAGTTTTCGAATGAGCAGTTCTTC. The encoded protein is CASSAPSQFSNEQFF. The J gene is TRBJ2-1, the V gene TRBV27; D unclear. CDR3 length equals 15 residues. Germline V lookup: CDR1 MNHEY, CDR2 SMNVEV (reference sequence). V was cut by 5 bases and J by 7 bases, with 18 bases left in between.

J is TRBJ1-1 and V is TRBV10-1; no definite D call. Germline values: CDR1 WNHNN, CDR2 SYGVQD (reference sequence). V lost 3 bases, J lost 6 bases, and 11 bases lay in between. This CDR3 has 13 residues. The CDR3 region is CASSDHPGAEAFF. Here the CDR3 DNA reads TGCGCCAGCAGTGACCACCCGGGCGCTGAAGCTTTCTTT.

The chain uses TRBV18 and TRBJ1-5; D might be TRBD1 (5 bases). The V end was cut by 2 bases, the J end by 3 bases, with 11 bases between. This CDR3 has 15 residues. In germline, CDR1 is KGHSH, CDR2 LQKENI. The CDR3 sequence: CASSPSGKDNQPQHF. DNA of the CDR3: TGTGCCAGCTCACCATCAGGGAAGGACAATCAGCCCCAGCATTTT.

This chain uses TRBV29-1 with TRBJ1-3, with 8 nucleotides matching TRBD1. This CDR3 comprises 14 residues. Germline loops: CDR1 SQVTM, CDR2 ANQGSEA. The V and J ends lost 4 bases and 4 bases, in that order; junction bases with no gene match: 6. The CDR3 sequence: CSVAKQGEGNTIYF. In DNA form, the CDR3 reads TGCAGCGTTGCCAAACAGGGGGAAGGAAACACCATATATTTT.

The rearrangement uses TRBV13 and TRBJ2-7; 12 bases align to TRBD2. The CDR3 contains 16 residues. Germline trimming cut 4 bases from V and 2 bases from J; bases unmatched to any gene: 6. Germline CDR1 PRHDT, CDR2 FYEKMQ (reference sequence). The CDR3 DNA sequence: TGTGCCAGCAGCTCTAGCGGGGGGGAAAATCCCTACGAGCAGTACTTC. Its translation: CASSSSGGENPYEQYF.

The rearrangement joins TRBV29-1 to TRBJ2-3; D may be TRBD1 (6 bases). Looked up from germline, CDR1 is SQVTM and CDR2 is ANQGSEA. The CDR3 extends over 17 amino acids. V was clipped by 4 bases and J by 3 bases, with 23 bases between them. CDR3 amino acids: CSVGSVAGRGSTDTQYF. For the CDR3, the DNA is TGCAGCGTTGGTTCAGTAGCTGGCAGGGGTTCTACAGATACGCAGTATTTT.

V and J are TRBV15 and TRBJ1-1, with D hard to call. Germline V gene sequence: CDR1 LNHNV, CDR2 YYDKDF (reference sequence). The CDR3 totals 14 residues. Trimming pared 5 bases from V and 1 base from J, leaving 11 bases between. CDR3 loop: CATSPGKGNTEAFF. The CDR3 DNA follows: TGTGCCACCAGCCCAGGAAAGGGGAACACTGAAGCTTTCTTT.

V gene TRBV6-4 combines with J gene TRBJ2-3; 8 bases are shared with TRBD2. This CDR3 contains 14 residues. In germline, CDR1 is MRHNA, CDR2 SNTAGT. With 4 bases clipped from V and 2 bases from J, the junction kept 2 bases outside the gene matches. The CDR3 loop reads CASSGSGVTDTQYF. The CDR3 nucleotides are TGTGCCAGCAGTGGTAGCGGGGTCACAGATACGCAGTATTTT.

The rearrangement links TRBV7-8 to TRBJ2-3; 7 positions agree with TRBD2. This CDR3 contains 15 residues. Germline V CDR1 and CDR2: SGHVS, FQNEAQ. Trimming removed 5 bases from V and 2 bases from J; junction bases left unmatched: 7. CDR3 region: CASSGREGSTDTQYF. In DNA form, the CDR3 reads TGTGCCAGCAGCGGTAGGGAGGGATCCACAGATACGCAGTATTTT. The complete variable domain, with remaining parts taken from reference TRBV7-8 and TRBJ2-3, reads GAGVSQSPRYKVAKRGQDVALRCDPISGHVSLFWYQQALGQGPEFLTYFQNEAQLDKSGLPSDRFFAERPEGSVSTLKIQRTQQEDSAVYLCASSGREGSTDTQYFGPGTRLTVL.

The rearrangement uses TRBV7-8 and TRBJ2-7; the match to TRBD1 covers 7 bases. Germline V gene data show CDR1 as SGHVS and CDR2 as FQNEAQ. V lost 7 bases and J lost 6; bases outside the gene matches: 18. CDR3 length equals 16 residues. CDR3 nucleotide sequence: TGTGCCAGCACCTCAAGAACCGGACAGGCAAACGGCGAGCAGTACTTC. Translated, it gives CASTSRTGQANGEQYF.

The J gene is TRBJ2-2, the V gene TRBV7-2; no clear D gene. This CDR3 contains 16 residues. Germline loops: CDR1 SGHTA, CDR2 FQGNSA. V gave up 2 bases and J gave up 7 bases, with 17 bases separating them. CDR3 sequence reads: CASSLLVPNPYGELFF. The CDR3 nucleotides read TGTGCCAGCAGCTTACTGGTTCCCAACCCCTACGGGGAGCTGTTTTTT.

The J gene is TRBJ2-5, the V gene TRBV12-3 or TRBV12-4, with D perhaps TRBD1 or TRBD2 (5 bases each). Trimming removed 6 bases at V and 7 bases at J, with 15 bases between. The CDR3 sequence is 13 residues long. The CDR3 protein is CASRGPLRGTQYF. The CDR3 nucleotides are TGTGCCAGCAGGGGTCCATTGAGGGGGACCCAGTACTTC.

This rearrangement joins TRBV6-2 or TRBV6-3 to TRBJ2-7; D unresolved. The CDR3 totals 13 residues. Trimming removed 7 bases at V and 1 base at J, with 11 bases between. Looked up from germline, CDR1 is MNHEY and CDR2 is SVGEGT. CDR3 loop: CASTQTVSYEQYF. CDR3 nucleotide sequence: TGTGCCAGCACCCAGACGGTATCCTACGAGCAGTACTTC.

This clonotype was observed once. The rearrangement uses TRBV20-1 and TRBJ2-1; 9 bases line up with TRBD2. Unmatched junction bases numbered 3, after V lost 6 bases and J lost 6 bases. Germline CDR1 DFQATT, CDR2 SNEGSKA (reference sequence). CDR3 length equals 12 residues. CDR3 region: CSAMTSGNEQFF. The CDR3 DNA is TGCAGTGCCATGACTAGCGGCAATGAGCAGTTCTTC.

The chain is built from TRBV19 and TRBJ2-7, with TRBD2 identical over 12 bases. V shed 6 bases, J shed 5 bases, and the junction held 11 bases outside the gene matches. Germline V gene sequence: CDR1 LNHDA, CDR2 SQIVND (reference sequence). This CDR3 is 16 amino acids long. The CDR3 sequence is CASSNELAGGEDEQYF. The CDR3 DNA follows: TGTGCCAGTAGCAACGAACTAGCGGGGGGCGAGGACGAGCAGTACTTC. The full variable domain, its missing parts supplied by reference TRBV19 and TRBJ2-7, is DGGITQSPKYLFRKEGQNVTLSCEQNLNHDAMYWYRQDPGQGLRLIYYSQIVNDFQKGDIAEGYSVSREKKESFPLTVTSAQKNPTAFYLCASSNELAGGEDEQYFGPGTRLTVT.

V usage is TRBV28 and J usage is TRBJ2-5; 7 bases are a match to TRBD1. Trimming at V came to 6 bases and at J to 10 bases, leaving 14 bases not matched to a gene. Germline CDR1 and CDR2: MDHEN and SYDVKM. The CDR3 consists of 14 residues. CDR3 nucleotides: TGTGCCAGCAGACGTGTCGGGACAGTTCGAGACCAGTACTTC. Amino acids: CASRRVGTVRDQYF.

The chain combines TRBV3-1 with TRBJ2-3; possibly TRBD1 or TRBD2 for D (7 bases each). Per the germline V gene, CDR1 is LGHDT and CDR2 is YNNKEL (reference sequence). The CDR3 consists of 16 residues. V lost 3 bases to trimming and J lost 2 bases, with 15 bases between them. CDR3 bases: TGTGCCAGCAGCCACGGGGGGCAGGGGGTCACAGATACGCAGTATTTT. Protein product: CASSHGGQGVTDTQYF.

Only one count was recorded for this clonotype. One end of the junction fails to match germline, which may point to a read error. The chain recombines TRBV29-1 with TRBJ2-1, with D perhaps being TRBD1 or TRBD2 (5 bases each). The CDR3 covers 10 residues. The germline gives CDR1 SQVTM, CDR2 ANQGSEA. The CDR3, as DNA: TGCAGCGCCCGGGACGGTCGATGGCTCTTC. Its protein is CSARDGRWLF.

The chain combines TRBV30 with TRBJ1-1; 7 bases match TRBD1. CDR1 is GTSNPN, CDR2 SVGIG, per germline (reference sequence). The CDR3 is made up of 14 amino acids. Losses at the gene ends were 5 bases for V and 6 bases for J; bases not matched to a gene: 12. The CDR3 nucleotides are TGTGCCTGGTTAGCAGGGGGAGGATGGGCTGAAGCTTTCTTT. Its translation is CAWLAGGGWAEAFF.

CDR3 DNA sequence: TGCAGCTACACCCCGGACAGGGGGAACACTGAAGCTTTCTTT. This translates into CSYTPDRGNTEAFF. V and J are TRBV29-1 and TRBJ1-1; 9 nucleotides agree with TRBD1. V gave up 8 bases and J gave up 1 base; unmatched junction bases: 8. This CDR3 is 14 amino acids long. Germline V CDR1 and CDR2: SQVTM, ANQGSEA.

The rearrangement uses TRBV20-1 and TRBJ2-1, with a tentative D call TRBD2 (5 bases). V dropped 2 bases and J dropped 4 bases, with 24 bases sitting between them. Germline V CDR1 and CDR2: DFQATT, SNEGSKA (reference sequence). The CDR3 length is 18 residues. The CDR3 DNA is TGCAGTGCTAGACCTACATTTCTAGCCCAACCCATATACAATGAGCAGTTCTTC. Translating gives CSARPTFLAQPIYNEQFF.

This clonotype has a single count. The CDR3 loop reads CSARDLTSGYQETQYF. The CDR3 DNA sequence: TGCAGTGCTAGAGATCTAACTAGCGGGTATCAAGAGACCCAGTACTTC. This rearrangement joins TRBV20-1 to TRBJ2-5; 9 bases are shared with TRBD2. The CDR3 runs 16 residues. The germline V gene has CDR1 DFQATT and CDR2 SNEGSKA (reference sequence). V lost 0 bases and J lost 2; bases outside the gene matches: 7.